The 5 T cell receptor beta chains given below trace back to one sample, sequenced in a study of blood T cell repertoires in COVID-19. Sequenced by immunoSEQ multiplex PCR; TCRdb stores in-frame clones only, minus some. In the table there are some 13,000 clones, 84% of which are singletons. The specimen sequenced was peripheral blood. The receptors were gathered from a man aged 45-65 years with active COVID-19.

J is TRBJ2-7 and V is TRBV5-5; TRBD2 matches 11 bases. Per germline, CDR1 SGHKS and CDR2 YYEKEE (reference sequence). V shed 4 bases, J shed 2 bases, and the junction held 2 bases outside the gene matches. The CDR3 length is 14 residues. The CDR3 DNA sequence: TGTGCCAGCAGCCAGGGACTAGCGGCCTACGAGCAGTACTTC. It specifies CASSQGLAAYEQYF.

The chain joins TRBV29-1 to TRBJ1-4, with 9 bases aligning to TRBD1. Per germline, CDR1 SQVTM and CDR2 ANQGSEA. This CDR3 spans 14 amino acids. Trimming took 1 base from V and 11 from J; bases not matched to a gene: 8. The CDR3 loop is CSVEGSGTGNKLFF. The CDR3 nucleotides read TGCAGCGTTGAAGGTTCCGGGACAGGGAATAAACTGTTTTTT.

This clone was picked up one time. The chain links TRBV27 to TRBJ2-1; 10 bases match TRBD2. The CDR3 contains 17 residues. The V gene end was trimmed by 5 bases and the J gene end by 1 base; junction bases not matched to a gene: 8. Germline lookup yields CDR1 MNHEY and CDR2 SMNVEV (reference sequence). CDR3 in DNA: TGTGCCAGCAGTCCCACTTGGACTAGCGGTTCCTACAATGAGCAGTTCTTC. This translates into CASSPTWTSGSYNEQFF.

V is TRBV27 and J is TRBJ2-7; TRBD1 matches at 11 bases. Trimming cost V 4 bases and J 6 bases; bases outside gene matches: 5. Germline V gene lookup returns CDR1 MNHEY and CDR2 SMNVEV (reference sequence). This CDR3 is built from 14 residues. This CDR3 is CASSSGTGGGEQYF. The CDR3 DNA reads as TGTGCCAGCAGTTCCGGGACAGGGGGTGGCGAGCAGTACTTC.

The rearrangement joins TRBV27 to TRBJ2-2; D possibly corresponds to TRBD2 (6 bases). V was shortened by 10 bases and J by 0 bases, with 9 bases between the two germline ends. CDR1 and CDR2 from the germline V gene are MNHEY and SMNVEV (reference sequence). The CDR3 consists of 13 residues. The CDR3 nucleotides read TGTGCCACCGGAGGGACGAACACCGGGGAGCTGTTTTTT. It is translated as CATGGTNTGELFF.